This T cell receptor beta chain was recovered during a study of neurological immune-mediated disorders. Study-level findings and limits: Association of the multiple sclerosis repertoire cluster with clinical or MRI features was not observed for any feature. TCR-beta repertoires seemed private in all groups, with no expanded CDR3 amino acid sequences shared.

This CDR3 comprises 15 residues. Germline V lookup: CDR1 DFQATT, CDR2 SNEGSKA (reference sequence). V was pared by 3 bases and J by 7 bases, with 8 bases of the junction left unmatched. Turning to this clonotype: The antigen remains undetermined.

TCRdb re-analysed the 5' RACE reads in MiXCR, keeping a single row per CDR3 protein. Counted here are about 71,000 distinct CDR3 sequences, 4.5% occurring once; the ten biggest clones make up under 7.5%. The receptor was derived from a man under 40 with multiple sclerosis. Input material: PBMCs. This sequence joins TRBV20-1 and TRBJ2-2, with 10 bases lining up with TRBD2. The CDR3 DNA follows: TGCAGTGCTAGGGGGCTAGCGGGGGAGGACGGGGAGCTGTTTTTT. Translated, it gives CSARGLAGEDGELFF.